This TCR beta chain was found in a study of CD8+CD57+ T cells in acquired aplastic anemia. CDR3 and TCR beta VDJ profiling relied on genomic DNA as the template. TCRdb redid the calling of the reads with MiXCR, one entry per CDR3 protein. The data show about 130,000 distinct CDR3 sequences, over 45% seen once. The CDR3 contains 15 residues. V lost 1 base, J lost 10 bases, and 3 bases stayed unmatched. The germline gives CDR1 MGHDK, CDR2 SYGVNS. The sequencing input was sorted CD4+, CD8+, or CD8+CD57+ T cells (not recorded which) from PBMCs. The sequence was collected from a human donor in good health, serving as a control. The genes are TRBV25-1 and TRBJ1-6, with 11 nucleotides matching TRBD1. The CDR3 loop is CASSELGTGGSPLHF. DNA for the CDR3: TGTGCCAGCAGTGAATTGGGGACAGGGGGATCACCCCTCCACTTT.